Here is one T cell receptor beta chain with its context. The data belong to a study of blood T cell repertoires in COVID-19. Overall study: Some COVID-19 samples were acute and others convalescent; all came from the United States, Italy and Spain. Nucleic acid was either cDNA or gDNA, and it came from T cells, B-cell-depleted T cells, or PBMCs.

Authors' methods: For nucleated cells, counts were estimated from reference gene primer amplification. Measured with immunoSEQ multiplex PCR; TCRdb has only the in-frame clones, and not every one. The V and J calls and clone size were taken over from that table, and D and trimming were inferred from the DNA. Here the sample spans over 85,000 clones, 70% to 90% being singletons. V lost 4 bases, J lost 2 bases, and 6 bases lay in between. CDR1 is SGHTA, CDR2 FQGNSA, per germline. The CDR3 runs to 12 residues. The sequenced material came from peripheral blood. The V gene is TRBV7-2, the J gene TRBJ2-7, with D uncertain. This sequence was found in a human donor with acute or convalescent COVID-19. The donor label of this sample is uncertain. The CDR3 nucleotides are TGTGCCAGCAGCTCGGGTCCCTACGAGCAGTACTTC. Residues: CASSSGPYEQYF.